This T cell receptor (beta chain) was found in a study of T cell responses to AZD1222 COVID-19 vaccine. Study findings and constraints: Only six people who got AZD1222 tested seropositive at baseline. Two AZD1222 doses significantly raised spike-specific TCR breadth and depth over controls.

Of note for this clone: Its target is unknown.

Profiling relied on immunoSEQ multiplex PCR, and the TCRdb table lists in-frame clones only, not all of them. The sample yields approximately 150,000 clones, roughly 89% seen once. Losses at the gene ends were 5 bases for V and 7 bases for J; bases not matched to a gene: 8. From germline, CDR1 is SGHTA and CDR2 FQGNSA. This CDR3 is built from 14 residues. Specimen: peripheral blood, collected on day 0 of AZD1222 vaccination. This TCR was recovered from an adult in good health. This sequence joins TRBV7-2 and TRBJ2-1; TRBD1 matches at 7 bases. Here the CDR3 reads CASSQRQGRNEQFF. In DNA, the CDR3 is TGTGCCAGCAGCCAGCGACAGGGCCGGAATGAGCAGTTCTTC.